This entry lists 29 T cell receptor beta chains sequenced from one sample in a study of chemoradiotherapy in HPV16-positive cancers. Some clones are missing from TCRdb's copy, which holds only in-frame ones; the method was immunoSEQ multiplex PCR. The table records roughly 5,000 clones, approximately 88% of them present only once. The starting material was tumor tissue, obtained from a patient who underwent chemoradiotherapy. The receptors derive from a human donor with HPV-associated anogenital cancer.

The chain's CDR3 is CASRDSGRSTGELFF. The CDR3 bases are TGTGCCAGCAGAGATAGCGGGCGATCGACCGGGGAGCTGTTTTTT. The V and J genes are TRBV7-2 and TRBJ2-2, with TRBD2 matching 7 bases. The CDR3 is 15 amino acids. With 6 bases clipped from V and 5 bases from J, the junction kept 9 bases outside the gene matches. CDR1 is SGHTA and CDR2 is FQGNSA in the germline V gene.

Regarding this clone: The sample contains more than one DNA sequence encoding this CDR3. The chain is built from TRBV9 and TRBJ2-7, with D possibly TRBD1 on 5 matching bases. Deletions cut 4 bases from V and 4 bases from J, with 6 bases between. The CDR3 spans 11 residues. The V gene's germline CDR1 is SGDLS and CDR2 YYNGEE. The CDR3 protein is CASSSGYEQYF. The CDR3, as DNA: TGTGCCAGCAGCTCAGGGTACGAGCAGTACTTC. Full variable domain (missing parts from reference TRBV9 and TRBJ2-7): DSGVTQTPKHLITATGQRVTLRCSPRSGDLSVYWYQQSLDQGLQFLIQYYNGEERAKGNILERFSAQQFPDLHSELNLSSLELGDSALYFCASSSGYEQYFGPGTRLTVT.

The chain couples TRBV19 to TRBJ1-4, with D unclear. V dropped 1 base and J dropped 0 bases, with 6 bases sitting between them. The CDR3 length is 15 residues. Germline V gene sequence: CDR1 LNHDA, CDR2 SQIVND (reference sequence). As DNA, the CDR3 is TGTGCCAGTAGTATAGCAAGAACAACTAATGAAAAACTGTTTTTT. Translated: CASSIARTTNEKLFF.

As regards this clone: The conserved phenylalanine or tryptophan is not found at the CDR3 terminus, so this likely reflects a read error. The limits of the CDR3 on the DNA are not certain, so only TCRdb's listed CDR3 is given. The rearrangement uses TRBV23-1 and TRBJ1-2. TRBV23-1 is treated as an ORF (open reading frame) with a function not yet certain. Inclusive of both ends, the CDR3 amounts to 8 amino acids. This chain's CDR3 is CASSHAYC.

This clone was detected a few times. This chain joins TRBV10-1 and TRBJ1-5, with D hard to call. The V and J ends lost 0 bases and 7 bases respectively, with 4 bases between them. The germline V gene has CDR1 WNHNN and CDR2 SYGVQD (reference sequence). CDR3 length equals 12 residues. The CDR3 sequence: CASSESRQPQHF. For the CDR3, the DNA is TGCGCCAGCAGTGAGTCGAGACAGCCCCAGCATTTT.

This clone was detected once. This chain joins TRBV5-1 and TRBJ1-5, with D maybe TRBD1 (6 bases). Germline lookup yields CDR1 SGHRS and CDR2 YFSETQ. CDR3 length: 13 amino acids. The V gene lost 0 bases and the J gene lost 6 bases, with 7 bases spanning the gap. The CDR3 reads CASSLEGGQPQHF. CDR3 DNA: TGCGCCAGCAGCTTGGAGGGGGGTCAGCCCCAGCATTTT.

This clone showed up just a few times. The chain combines TRBV19 with TRBJ2-7; D gene unclear. The CDR3 extends over 15 amino acids. The germline V gene encodes CDR1 LNHDA and CDR2 SQIVND (reference sequence). Trimming stripped 6 bases from V and 1 base from J, with 16 bases between. CDR3 bases: TGTGCCAGTAGCCCCTCCCCGGACGGGTCCTACGAGCAGTACTTC. This sequence encodes CASSPSPDGSYEQYF.

The genes are TRBV5-4 and TRBJ2-7; D may be TRBD1 or TRBD2 (5 bases each). The CDR3 extends over 15 amino acids. Per germline, CDR1 SGHNT and CDR2 YYREEE (reference sequence). Between the trimmed V and J ends, which lost 0 bases and 0 bases, there was a span of 10 bases. Written as DNA, the CDR3 is TGTGCCAGCAGCTTGGAGCCAGGGACCTCCTACGAGCAGTACTTC. Its translation: CASSLEPGTSYEQYF.

V gene TRBV27 combines with J gene TRBJ1-2; 7 positions match TRBD1. With V trimmed by 3 bases and J by 4 bases, 11 bases remained unmatched. From germline, CDR1 is MNHEY and CDR2 SMNVEV (reference sequence). CDR3 length equals 16 residues. In nucleotides, the CDR3 is TGTGCCAGCAGTTTGGGGTTTGGGGCAGGGGGCTATGGCTACACCTTC. Its protein product is CASSLGFGAGGYGYTF.

In this sample, this clone turned up once. The chain couples TRBV2 to TRBJ2-4; D is undetermined. There are 15 residues in the CDR3. Deletions cut 7 bases from V and 0 bases from J, with 13 bases between. The germline CDR1 and CDR2 sequences are SNHLY and FYNNEI. Here the CDR3 reads CASTPNPGAKNIQYF. CDR3 DNA sequence: TGTGCCAGCACCCCAAATCCGGGAGCCAAAAACATTCAGTACTTC.

This rearrangement joins TRBV9 to TRBJ1-1, with D unresolved. V lost 3 bases and J 11 bases, leaving 17 bases between the germline ends. The CDR3 sequence is 13 residues long. The germline V gene has CDR1 SGDLS and CDR2 YYNGEE. This CDR3 is CASSGLTGPRAFF. The CDR3 coding sequence is TGTGCCAGCAGCGGGTTAACCGGGCCCAGGGCTTTCTTT.

The V and J genes are TRBV28 and TRBJ2-6; D is possibly TRBD1 (5 bases). This CDR3 contains 16 residues. V was cut by 3 bases and J by 0 bases, with 9 bases left in between. CDR1 MDHEN and CDR2 SYDVKM come from the germline V gene. CDR3 nucleotide sequence: TGTGCCAGCAGTTTCCCGGACATCTCTGGGGCCAACGTCCTGACTTTC. The encoded protein is CASSFPDISGANVLTF.

The J gene is TRBJ1-2, the V gene TRBV11-3; D remains unclear. The V end was cut by 1 base, the J end by 5 bases, with 17 bases between. Germline V gene lookup returns CDR1 SGHNT and CDR2 YENEEA. The CDR3 consists of 16 residues. In DNA, the CDR3 is TGTGCCAGCAGCTTAGTCCGCAGCGCTGGAGGGTATGGCTACACCTTC. Residues: CASSLVRSAGGYGYTF. The full variable domain, in which reference TRBV11-3 and TRBJ1-2 provide the parts outside the CDR3, is EAGVVQSPRYKIIEKKQPVAFWCNPISGHNTLYWYLQNLGQGPELLIRYENEEAVDDSQLPKDRFSAERLKGVDSTLKIQPAELGDSAVYLCASSLVRSAGGYGYTFGSGTRLTVV.

The gene calls are TRBV2 and TRBJ1-1; D not certain. Germline V gene data show CDR1 as SNHLY and CDR2 as FYNNEI. V was pared by 4 bases and J by 4 bases, with 10 bases between. This CDR3 region has 13 residues. The CDR3 protein is CASSGLPGTEAFF. The DNA of the CDR3 is TGTGCCAGCAGTGGGTTGCCAGGCACTGAAGCTTTCTTT.

This clone has just one count. This CDR3 is CASSQEGTSGRALHEQFF. CDR3 coding DNA: TGTGCCAGCAGCCAAGAGGGGACTAGCGGGAGGGCCCTCCATGAGCAGTTCTTC. The chain has TRBV4-2 and TRBJ2-1; 16 nucleotides match TRBD2. The trim removed 0 bases at V and 8 bases at J, leaving 7 bases unmatched. The germline V gene encodes CDR1 LGHNA and CDR2 YNFKEQ. CDR3 length: 18 residues.

In this sample, this clone turned up a few times. The chain recombines TRBV29-1 with TRBJ2-7, with 7 bases fitting TRBD2. Losses at the gene ends were 5 bases for V and 0 bases for J; bases not matched to a gene: 4. This CDR3 contains 13 residues. Germline loops: CDR1 SQVTM, CDR2 ANQGSEA. CDR3 residues: CSVSLADSYEQYF. CDR3 bases: TGCAGCGTTAGTCTAGCGGACTCCTACGAGCAGTACTTC.

This clone was seen once. The V call is TRBV7-6, the J call TRBJ1-1; perhaps TRBD1 as D (5 bases). The CDR3 runs 15 residues. Germline CDR1 reads SGHVS; CDR2 reads FNYEAQ. V was trimmed by 3 bases and J by 3 bases, leaving 14 bases between them. In DNA form, the CDR3 reads TGTGCCAGCAGCTTGTCGGGGGGAGTTTACACTGAAGCTTTCTTT. Residues: CASSLSGGVYTEAFF.

V is TRBV4-2 and J is TRBJ1-2; D is unclear. The V end was cut by 1 base, the J end by 2 bases, with 8 bases between. The CDR3 runs 14 residues. The germline CDR1 and CDR2 sequences are LGHNA and YNFKEQ. CDR3 bases: TGTGCCAGCAGCCAAGCGGTGGGCAACTATGGCTACACCTTC. Amino acids: CASSQAVGNYGYTF.

V and J are TRBV30 and TRBJ2-1; D might be TRBD1 (6 bases). With 5 bases removed from V and 6 bases from J, the gap between germline ends came to 20 bases. Germline V lookup: CDR1 GTSNPN, CDR2 SVGIG (reference sequence). This CDR3 comprises 15 residues. CDR3 amino acids: CAWAFKGGWVNEQFF. CDR3 DNA sequence: TGTGCCTGGGCTTTTAAAGGGGGATGGGTCAATGAGCAGTTCTTC.

The chain employs TRBV28 and TRBJ2-1; 9 bases match TRBD1. The CDR3 length is 16 residues. Germline V CDR1 and CDR2: MDHEN, SYDVKM. The junction had 10 bases not matched to a gene; V was cut back by 4 bases and J by 6 bases. The CDR3 DNA reads as TGTGCCAGCAGTTCGCCGGGACAGGGTATGCTCAATGAGCAGTTCTTC. It codes for CASSSPGQGMLNEQFF.

The rearrangement uses TRBV4-2 and TRBJ1-2; 7 bases map to TRBD1. There are 15 residues in the CDR3. V was clipped by 0 bases and J by 4 bases; unmatched bases: 5. Germline loops: CDR1 LGHNA, CDR2 YNFKEQ. The DNA of the CDR3 is TGTGCCAGCAGCCAAGAGCCGGGACAGATCTATGGCTACACCTTC. Translation: CASSQEPGQIYGYTF.

This chain links TRBV19 with TRBJ2-6; 9 positions agree with TRBD1. Germline V lookup: CDR1 LNHDA, CDR2 SQIVND (reference sequence). Unmatched junction bases numbered 14, after V lost 8 bases and J lost 0 bases. This CDR3 contains 19 residues. In DNA, the CDR3 is TGTGCCAGTTCCGGGACAGGGTTAGTTGGGGTCTCTGGGGCCAACGTCCTGACTTTC. Protein sequence: CASSGTGLVGVSGANVLTF.

The chain carries TRBV27 and TRBJ2-1, with TRBD2 matching over 8 bases. The CDR3 runs to 15 residues. Germline CDR1 reads MNHEY; CDR2 reads SMNVEV (reference sequence). With V trimmed by 7 bases and J by 3 bases, 8 bases remained unmatched. Here the CDR3 reads CASTRGTRGYNEQFF. The DNA of the CDR3 is TGTGCCAGCACCCGGGGGACTAGAGGCTACAATGAGCAGTTCTTC.

The chain couples TRBV9 to TRBJ2-2; the D is unclear. Trimming removed 3 bases at V and 0 bases at J, with 12 bases between. This CDR3 has 16 amino acids. The germline V gene has CDR1 SGDLS and CDR2 YYNGEE. CDR3 in amino acids: CASSDSPNPNTGELFF. CDR3 nucleotides: TGTGCCAGCAGCGATTCCCCAAACCCGAACACCGGGGAGCTGTTTTTT.

The V gene is TRBV19, the J gene TRBJ1-2; D ambiguous. Germline V gene data show CDR1 as LNHDA and CDR2 as SQIVND (reference sequence). The CDR3 has 13 residues. With 7 bases removed from V and 5 bases from J, the gap between germline ends came to 14 bases. In DNA form, the CDR3 reads TGTGCCAGTACCCCCGGCCCCGGATATGGCTACACCTTC. It is translated as CASTPGPGYGYTF.

The chain is built from TRBV14 and TRBJ2-7, with 10 bases matching TRBD1. The length of the CDR3 is 14 residues. J gave up 4 bases and V 4 bases, and 4 bases lay outside the gene matches. The germline V gene has CDR1 SGHDN and CDR2 FVKESK. In nucleotides, the CDR3 is TGTGCCAGCAGCCGGGACAGGGGATGGTACGAGCAGTACTTC. This gives the protein CASSRDRGWYEQYF. Complete variable domain (other parts from reference TRBV14 and TRBJ2-7): EAGVTQFPSHSVIEKGQTVTLRCDPISGHDNLYWYRRVMGKEIKFLLHFVKESKQDESGMPNNRFLAERTGGTYSTLKVQPAELEDSGVYFCASSRDRGWYEQYFGPGTRLTVT.

The V gene is TRBV10-2, the J gene TRBJ1-2, with D tentatively TRBD1 (5 bases). Trimming stripped 3 bases from V and 4 bases from J, with 15 bases between. Germline assignment: CDR1 WSHSY and CDR2 SAAADI. The length of the CDR3 is 15 residues. CDR3 region: CASSDPQLGGYGYTF. In DNA, the CDR3 is TGCGCCAGCAGTGACCCTCAACTCGGGGGCTATGGCTACACCTTC.

This sequence joins TRBV5-1 and TRBJ2-1, with D hard to call. Trimming removed 2 bases at V and 5 bases at J, with 8 bases between. Germline V CDR1 and CDR2: SGHRS, YFSETQ. CDR3 length: 13 residues. In nucleotides, the CDR3 is TGCGCCAGCAGCTTAGGCCAGCACAATGAGCAGTTCTTC. Protein product: CASSLGQHNEQFF. Together with reference TRBV5-1 and TRBJ2-1, the CDR3 gives the full variable domain: KAGVTQTPRYLIKTRGQQVTLSCSPISGHRSVSWYQQTPGQGLQFLFEYFSETQRNKGNFPGRFSGRQFSNSRSEMNVSTLELGDSALYLCASSLGQHNEQFFGPGTRLTVL.

The V call is TRBV28, the J call TRBJ1-5, with D maybe TRBD1 (5 bases). The germline gives CDR1 MDHEN, CDR2 SYDVKM. The CDR3 contains 14 residues. The V end lost 9 bases, the J end lost 4 bases, and 16 bases lay between the germline ends. Here the CDR3 reads CASLGGGFNQPQHF. CDR3 nucleotides: TGTGCCAGTTTGGGGGGGGGTTTTAATCAGCCCCAGCATTTT.